The 6 T cell receptor beta chains in this list originate from one sample, sequenced in a study of control samples from healthy donors and cancer patients. The data were produced by immunoSEQ multiplex PCR, yet TCRdb's version contains in-frame clones alone and is incomplete. Found here are over 100,000 clones, 90% of them singletons; the top ten hold about 4.2%. The sample comprised blood. Receptors were obtained from a human donor in good health. The donor label of this sample is uncertain.

The J gene is TRBJ1-4, the V gene TRBV12-5; possibly TRBD1 for D (6 bases). Germline-derived CDR1 and CDR2 are LGHNT and FRNRAP. The CDR3 is made up of 16 amino acids. V was pared by 1 base and J by 3 bases, with 12 bases between. DNA of the CDR3: TGTGCTAGTGGTTTGGCTCGAGGGGGGGCTAATGAAAAACTGTTTTTT. Its protein product is CASGLARGGANEKLFF.

This chain connects TRBV2 to TRBJ1-2; D perhaps matches TRBD1 (6 bases). Trimming cost V 7 bases and J 2 bases, with 11 bases left between them. Germline CDR1 and CDR2: SNHLY and FYNNEI. This CDR3 comprises 13 residues. The CDR3 loop reads CASNRDSNYGYTF. In DNA form, the CDR3 reads TGTGCCAGCAACAGGGATTCAAACTATGGCTACACCTTC. The full variable domain, rest sourced from reference TRBV2 and TRBJ1-2, is EPEVTQTPSHQVTQMGQEVILRCVPISNHLYFYWYRQILGQKVEFLVSFYNNEISEKSEIFDDQFSVERPDGSNFTLKIRSTKLEDSAMYFCASNRDSNYGYTFGSGTRLTVV.

The genes are TRBV2 and TRBJ2-7; unclear D gene. The CDR3 extends over 13 amino acids. The V gene's germline CDR1 is SNHLY and CDR2 FYNNEI. V lost 3 bases, J lost 3 bases, and 9 bases lay in between. The CDR3 sequence is CASSDRKIYEQYV. For the CDR3, the DNA is TGTGCCAGCAGTGATAGGAAAATCTACGAGCAGTACGTC.

The J gene is TRBJ2-1, the V gene TRBV10-3, with D possibly TRBD2 on 5 matching bases. The CDR3 extends over 18 amino acids. V lost 2 bases and J lost 5, with 22 bases in between. Germline CDR1 ENHRY, CDR2 SYGVKD. CDR3 region: CAISETRGLTGRNNEQFF. The DNA of the CDR3 is TGTGCCATCAGTGAGACCCGAGGGTTAACGGGGAGAAACAATGAGCAGTTCTTC.

Notes on this clone: The same CDR3 can be traced to other DNA sequences in this sample. This chain connects TRBV2 to TRBJ1-4; TRBD1 aligns across 9 bases. Germline V gene data show CDR1 as SNHLY and CDR2 as FYNNEI. The CDR3 has 13 amino acids. V shed 6 bases, J shed 7 bases, and the junction held 3 bases outside the gene matches. CDR3 in amino acids: CASRQGAVEKLFF. The DNA for the CDR3 is TGTGCCAGCAGACAGGGGGCCGTTGAAAAACTGTTTTTT.

The V and J genes are TRBV5-1 and TRBJ1-1, with 7 bases matching TRBD1. The germline gives CDR1 SGHRS, CDR2 YFSETQ. The ends lost 0 bases at V and 1 base at J; junction bases unmatched: 0. The CDR3 loop spans 14 amino acids. The CDR3 nucleotides read TGCGCCAGCAGCTTGGGGGACAGGAACACTGAAGCTTTCTTT. This gives the protein CASSLGDRNTEAFF.